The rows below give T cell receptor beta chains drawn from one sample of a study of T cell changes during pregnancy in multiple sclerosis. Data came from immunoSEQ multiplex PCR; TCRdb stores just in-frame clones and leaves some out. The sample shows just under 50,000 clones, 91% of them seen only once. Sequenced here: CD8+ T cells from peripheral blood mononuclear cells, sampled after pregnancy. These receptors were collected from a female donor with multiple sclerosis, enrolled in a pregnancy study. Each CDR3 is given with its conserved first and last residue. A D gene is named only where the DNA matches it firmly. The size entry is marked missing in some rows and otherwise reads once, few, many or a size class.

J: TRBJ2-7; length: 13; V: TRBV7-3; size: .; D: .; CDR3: CASSIDNLYEQYF; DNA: TGTGCCAGCAGCATTGACAACCTCTACGAGCAGTACTTC
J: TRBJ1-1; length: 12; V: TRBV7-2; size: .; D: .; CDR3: CASSPGTPEAFF; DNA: TGTGCCAGCTCTCCAGGCACACCTGAAGCTTTCTTT
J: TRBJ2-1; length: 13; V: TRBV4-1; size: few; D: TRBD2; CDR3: CASSQGGNDEQFF; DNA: TGCGCCAGCAGCCAGGGGGGGAATGATGAGCAGTTCTTC
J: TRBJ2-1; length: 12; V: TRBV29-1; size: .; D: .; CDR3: CSVEDGSNEQFF; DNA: TGCAGCGTTGAAGACGGGAGTAATGAGCAGTTCTTC
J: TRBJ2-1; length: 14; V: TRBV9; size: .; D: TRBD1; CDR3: CASSAPTGRNEQFF; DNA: TGTGCCAGCAGCGCTCCGACAGGGCGGAATGAGCAGTTCTTC
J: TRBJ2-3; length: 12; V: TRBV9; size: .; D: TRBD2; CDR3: CASSHGGDTQYF; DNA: TGTGCCAGCAGCCACGGGGGGGATACGCAGTATTTT
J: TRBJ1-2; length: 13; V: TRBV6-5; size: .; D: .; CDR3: CASSYTGINGYTF; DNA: TGTGCCAGCAGTTACACGGGGATAAATGGCTACACCTTC
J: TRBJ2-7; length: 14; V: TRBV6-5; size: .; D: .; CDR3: CASSYPGNSYEQYF; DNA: TGTGCCAGCAGTTACCCGGGTAACTCCTACGAGCAGTACTTC
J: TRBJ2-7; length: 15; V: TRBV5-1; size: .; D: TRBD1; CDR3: CASTDPGQGLYEQYF; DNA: TGCGCCAGCACCGATCCGGGACAGGGGCTCTACGAGCAGTACTTC
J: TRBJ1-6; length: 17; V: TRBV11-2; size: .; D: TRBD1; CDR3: CASSPEAGQGMNSPLHF; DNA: TGTGCCAGCAGCCCCGAGGCGGGACAGGGGATGAATTCACCCCTCCACTTT
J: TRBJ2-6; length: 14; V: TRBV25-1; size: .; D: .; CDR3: CASRKGAGANVLTF; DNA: TGTGCCAGCAGGAAGGGGGCTGGGGCCAACGTCCTGACTTTC
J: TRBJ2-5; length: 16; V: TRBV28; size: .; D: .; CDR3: CASIQRGMTLQETQYF; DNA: TGTGCCAGCATTCAAAGGGGCATGACCTTGCAAGAGACCCAGTACTTC
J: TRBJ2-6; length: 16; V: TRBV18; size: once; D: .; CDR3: CASSPPGITGANVLTF; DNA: TGTGCCAGCTCACCACCGGGCATAACTGGGGCCAACGTCCTGACTTTC
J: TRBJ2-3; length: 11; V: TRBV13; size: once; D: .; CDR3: CASTPTDTQYF; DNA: TGTGCCAGCACTCCCACAGATACGCAGTATTTT
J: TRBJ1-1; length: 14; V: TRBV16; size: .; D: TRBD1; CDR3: CASSPDRVNTEAFF; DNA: TGTGCCAGCAGCCCAGACAGGGTCAACACTGAAGCTTTCTTT
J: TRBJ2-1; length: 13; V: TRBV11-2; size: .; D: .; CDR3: CASRESSYNEQFF; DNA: TGTGCCAGCAGGGAGAGCTCCTACAATGAGCAGTTCTTC
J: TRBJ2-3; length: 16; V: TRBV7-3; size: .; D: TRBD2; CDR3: CASSLIGGGARDTQYF; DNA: TGTGCCAGCAGCTTAATTGGCGGGGGGGCCAGGGATACGCAGTATTTT
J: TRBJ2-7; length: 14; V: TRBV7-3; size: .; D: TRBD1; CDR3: CASSSSTGQDEQYF; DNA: TGTGCCAGCAGCTCCTCGACAGGGCAGGACGAGCAGTACTTC
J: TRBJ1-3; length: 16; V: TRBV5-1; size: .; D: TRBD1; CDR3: CASREGTADSGNTIYF; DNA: TGCGCCAGCAGGGAAGGGACAGCAGACTCTGGAAACACCATATATTTT
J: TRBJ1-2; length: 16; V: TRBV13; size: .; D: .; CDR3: CASSLGKSENNYGYTF; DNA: TGTGCCAGCAGCTTAGGAAAGTCAGAAAATAACTATGGCTACACCTTC
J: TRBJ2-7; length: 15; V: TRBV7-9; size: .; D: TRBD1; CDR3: CASSLEGQGEYEQYF; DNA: TGTGCCAGCAGCTTAGAGGGACAGGGGGAATACGAGCAGTACTTC
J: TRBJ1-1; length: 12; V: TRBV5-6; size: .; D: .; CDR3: CASSFSDTEAFF; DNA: TGTGCCAGCAGCTTCTCAGACACTGAAGCTTTCTTT
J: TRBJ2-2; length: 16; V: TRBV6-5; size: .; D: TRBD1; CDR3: CASSYSTGDFTGELFF; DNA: TGTGCCAGCAGTTACTCGACAGGGGACTTCACCGGGGAGCTGTTTTTT
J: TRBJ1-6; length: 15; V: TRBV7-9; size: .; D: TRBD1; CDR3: CASSLDGQGGSPLHF; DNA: TGTGCCAGCAGCTTAGACGGACAGGGGGGTTCACCCCTCCACTTT
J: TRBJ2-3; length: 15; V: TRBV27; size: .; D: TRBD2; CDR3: CASSLQAGYSDTQYF; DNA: TGTGCCAGCAGTTTACAAGCGGGGTACTCAGATACGCAGTATTTT
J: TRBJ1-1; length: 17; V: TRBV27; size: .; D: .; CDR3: CASSYDAGRQKNTEAFF; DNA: TGTGCCAGCAGCTACGACGCCGGACGACAGAAGAACACTGAAGCTTTCTTT
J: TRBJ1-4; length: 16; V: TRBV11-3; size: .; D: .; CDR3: CASSLEFGQGNEKLFF; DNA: TGTGCCAGCAGCTTAGAGTTCGGGCAGGGGAATGAAAAACTGTTTTTT
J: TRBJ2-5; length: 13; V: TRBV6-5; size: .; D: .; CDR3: CASSSPALGAQYF; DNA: TGTGCCAGCAGTTCCCCTGCGCTCGGGGCCCAGTACTTC
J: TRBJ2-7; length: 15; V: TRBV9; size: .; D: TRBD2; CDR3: CASSEGLAGIDEQYF; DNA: TGTGCCAGCAGCGAAGGACTAGCGGGGATCGACGAGCAGTACTTC
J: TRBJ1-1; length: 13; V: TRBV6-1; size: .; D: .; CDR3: CASSEIMNTEAFF; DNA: TGTGCCAGCAGTGAAATAATGAACACTGAAGCTTTCTTT
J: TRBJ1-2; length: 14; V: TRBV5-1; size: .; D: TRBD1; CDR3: CASTLDRDSYGYTF; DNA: TGCGCCAGCACCTTGGACAGGGACAGCTATGGCTACACCTTC
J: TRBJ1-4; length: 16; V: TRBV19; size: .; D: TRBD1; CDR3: CASSIGRDRGNEKLFF; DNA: TGTGCCAGTAGTATAGGCCGGGACAGGGGCAATGAAAAACTGTTTTTT
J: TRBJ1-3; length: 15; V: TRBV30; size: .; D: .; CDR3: CAWRDRNFSGNTIYF; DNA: TGTGCCTGGAGGGACAGAAATTTCTCTGGAAACACCATATATTTT